This record looks at one TCR beta chain sequence and its context. Its binding antigen is unknown. There are no base qualities to consult, and no much larger clone falls within one base. This specimen belongs to a study of memory CD4+ T cells and cytomegalovirus serostatus (dated by TCRdb to the late 2010s). A note on the overall study: The cohort included around 35 healthy adults from Belgium, of whom 9 were CMV seropositive and some 24 were CMV seronegative. The study sequenced CD4+ memory TCRbeta repertoires of a Belgian cohort with known cytomegalovirus serostatus to replicate a published TCR-based CMV serostatus classifier. The paper's findings and limits, for the study overall: Unlike the original study, which covered naive and memory CD4+ and CD8+ populations, the Belgian study sequenced only CD4+CD45RO+ memory cells. The original-framework classifier achieved a median bootstrapped AUC of about 0.95 with a 95% CI of 0.76-1.00 on the Belgian cohort. Among the roughly 160 previously reported CMV-associated TCRbeta sequences, 60 to 70 showed up in the CD4+ memory repertoires, with each one found in between one and five individuals. CMV serostatus prediction reached a median bootstrapped AUC of around 0.95 with the original framework and just over 0.9 with a US-trained random forest. The results were read as suggesting that the CMV-associated TCR signature is, for the most part, present in the CD4+ memory repertoire.

Single viable CD3+CD4+CD8-CD45RO+ cells were sorted as memory CD4+ T cells on a FACSAria II. CMV serostatus was determined using a Roche Elecsys assay that detects serum IgG against CMV pp150, pp28, p38 and p52. Following thawing, total CD4+ T cells were enriched through positive selection using CD4 magnetic microbeads. The samples came from a separate study whose specific focus was interrogating the CD4+ T cell memory repertoire. Following standard operating procedures, peripheral blood mononuclear cells were isolated and cryopreserved, while serum was kept at -80 degrees C. The staining used CD3-PerCP (BW264/56), CD4-APC (RPA-T4), CD45RO-PE (UCHT1) and CD8-Pacific Orange (3B5) antibodies, and Sytox blue was used to exclude non-viable cells. The germline V gene provides CDR1 MNHNS and CDR2 SASEGT. The CDR3 starts with the cysteine, ends with the phenylalanine, and has 15 residues. Only the CDR3 region is kept as DNA, spanning 45 bases read in frame from base 1. V is cut back by 9 bases and J by 0 bases, with 5 bases in the junction unmatched.

Genomic DNA was extracted from sorted cells with the Quick-DNA Microprep Kit. Amplification of TCRbeta DNA was done with the immunoSEQ hsTCRbeta kit, following the protocol from the manufacturer. TCRbeta libraries were sequenced on an Illumina MiSeq instrument. The original methods were these. After out-of-frame sequences were removed, 2.4 million or so distinct TCRbeta sequences remained, averaging about 67,000 per individual. Each individual was scored by the count of fewer than 200 previously reported CMV-associated TCRbeta sequences and the total productive distinct TCRbeta count. A beta-binomial model was reimplemented in Python, and scikit-learn random forests with default parameters were trained on data from the US cohort. On the Belgian cohort, classifier performance was reported as the median AUC, along with percentile confidence intervals, across 10,000 bootstrap iterations. Drawn from immuneACCESS, this table holds only the in-frame rearrangements with V and J called that TCRdb kept. Clones are partly lost; checked studies trace under half to an unresolved V gene and leave the rest unexplained. Clonal size and the V and J genes are those of that table, whereas D and trimming came from the DNA. The sample includes some 52,000 clones, with about 80% observed a single time. Roughly 1.5% of the sample goes to the ten largest clones.

This sequence was found in an adult in good health and CMV-seropositive. The sequenced material came from memory CD4+ T cells from blood. The chain employs TRBV6-1 and TRBJ2-6, and 7 junctional nucleotides match TRBD2. The nucleotide sequence reads TGTGCCAGTTCCGGGGGGAGCTCTGGGGCCAACGTCCTGACTTTC. Translation gives CASSGGSSGANVLTF.